Presented here are 15 T cell receptor beta chains from one specimen sequenced in a study of shared clonotypes between healthy human individuals. Naive CD8 cells were CD45RO-negative, positively selected for CCR7, excluding terminally differentiated effector memory CD45RA+ cells. The protocol was immunoSEQ multiplex PCR, while the TCRdb copy is restricted to in-frame clones and leaves out a portion. Among millions of clones listed, around 93% were seen once. Sequencing used naive CD8+ T cells from PBMCs. These receptors were collected from a man aged 18 to 30 in good health. Some clones in this sample may be carry-over from other donors' samples.

The genes are TRBV6-5 and TRBJ2-3; TRBD2 matches 11 bases. The CDR3 runs to 15 residues. Trimming at V came to 10 bases and at J to 2 bases, leaving 8 bases not matched to a gene. Germline values: CDR1 MNHEY, CDR2 SVGAGI. CDR3 nucleotide sequence: TGTGCCACCTCGACTAGCGGGGTTTCCACAGATACGCAGTATTTT. This encodes CATSTSGVSTDTQYF.

The DNA of the CDR3 is TGTGCCAGCAGCGGACAGGGGGAGACTGAAGCTTTCTTT. This sequence encodes CASSGQGETEAFF. This chain links TRBV9 with TRBJ1-1, with 9 bases identical to TRBD1. Looked up from germline, CDR1 is SGDLS and CDR2 is YYNGEE. With 3 bases clipped from V and 5 bases from J, the junction kept 2 bases outside the gene matches. The CDR3 has 13 residues.

V usage is TRBV9 and J usage is TRBJ1-2; D call uncertain. There are 13 residues in the CDR3. V was pared by 4 bases and J by 4 bases, with 11 bases between. Germline V lookup: CDR1 SGDLS, CDR2 YYNGEE. The CDR3 reads CASSRTETYGYTF. As DNA, the CDR3 is TGTGCCAGCAGCCGAACCGAGACCTATGGCTACACCTTC.

This chain links TRBV28 with TRBJ2-7; 8 nucleotides align to TRBD1. The CDR3 contains 13 residues. The junction had 3 bases not matched to a gene; V was cut back by 6 bases and J by 2 bases. Germline assignment: CDR1 MDHEN and CDR2 SYDVKM. CDR3 DNA: TGTGCCAGCAGACTGACAGGGGCCTACGAGCAGTACTTC. The encoded protein is CASRLTGAYEQYF. Together with reference TRBV28 and TRBJ2-7, the CDR3 gives the full variable domain: DVKVTQSSRYLVKRTGEKVFLECVQDMDHENMFWYRQDPGLGLRLIYFSYDVKMKEKGDIPEGYSVSREKKERFSLILESASTNQTSMYLCASRLTGAYEQYFGPGTRLTVT.

V gene TRBV9 combines with J gene TRBJ2-3, with 9 bases lining up with TRBD2. CDR1 is SGDLS, CDR2 YYNGEE, per germline. There are 14 residues in the CDR3. The V and J ends lost 0 bases and 4 bases, in that order; junction bases with no gene match: 0. CDR3 nucleotide sequence: TGTGCCAGCAGCGTAGGACTAGCGGCAGATACGCAGTATTTT. Amino acids: CASSVGLAADTQYF.

The chain has TRBV11-2 and TRBJ1-1, with 10 bases fitting TRBD1. The germline V gene has CDR1 SGHAT and CDR2 FQNNGV. The CDR3 sequence is 16 residues long. The trim removed 5 bases at V and 4 bases at J, leaving 10 bases unmatched. The CDR3 spells CASSPWDRGRGTEAFF. For the CDR3, the DNA is TGTGCCAGCAGCCCCTGGGACAGGGGAAGAGGCACTGAAGCTTTCTTT.

The chain employs TRBV18 and TRBJ2-3, with D maybe TRBD1 (6 bases). Germline lookup yields CDR1 KGHSH and CDR2 LQKENI. V lost 6 bases, J lost 1 base, and 23 bases lay in between. The CDR3 loop spans 18 amino acids. CDR3 coding DNA: TGTGCCAGCTCGTCAAACAGGGCGTTTAGGGGTGGCACAGATACGCAGTATTTT. This gives the protein CASSSNRAFRGGTDTQYF.

The chain carries TRBV7-9 and TRBJ2-7; D gene ambiguous. The CDR3 totals 14 residues. Deletions cut 1 base from V and 3 bases from J, with 10 bases between. Germline V gives CDR1 SEHNR, CDR2 FQNEAQ (reference sequence). The CDR3 DNA follows: TGTGCCAGCAGCTTAGTCAACGGAATCTACGAGCAGTACTTC. Its translation is CASSLVNGIYEQYF.

The V and J genes are TRBV11-2 and TRBJ2-7; TRBD1 agrees at 8 bases. V lost 3 bases, J lost 5 bases, and 3 bases stayed unmatched. Germline-derived CDR1 and CDR2 are SGHAT and FQNNGV. The CDR3 runs to 13 residues. CDR3 in DNA: TGTGCCAGCAGCTTCGGACAGGGCGACGAGCAGTACTTC. Translation: CASSFGQGDEQYF.

This chain uses TRBV27 with TRBJ1-5, with D uncertain. The CDR3 loop spans 12 amino acids. Germline CDR1 reads MNHEY; CDR2 reads SMNVEV (reference sequence). V was clipped by 6 bases and J by 6 bases, with 9 bases between them. In nucleotides, the CDR3 is TGTGCCAGCAGCAATCCGGGTCAGCCCCAGCATTTT. It codes for CASSNPGQPQHF.

This clone has only a few counts. The genes are TRBV28 and TRBJ1-2, with D uncertain. Trimming pared 6 bases from V and 2 bases from J, leaving 4 bases between. The germline CDR1 and CDR2 sequences are MDHEN and SYDVKM. The CDR3 loop spans 11 amino acids. CDR3 loop: CASSGNYGYTF. As DNA, the CDR3 is TGTGCCAGCAGCGGGAACTATGGCTACACCTTC.

The chain couples TRBV27 to TRBJ2-1, with D tentatively TRBD1 (6 bases). The CDR3 is made up of 15 amino acids. V was cut by 6 bases and J by 2 bases, with 14 bases left in between. From germline, CDR1 is MNHEY and CDR2 SMNVEV (reference sequence). For the CDR3, the DNA is TGTGCCAGCAGCTTACTGGGGGCGGCCTACAATGAGCAGTTCTTC. It encodes CASSLLGAAYNEQFF.

The chain is built from TRBV9 and TRBJ1-1, with D maybe TRBD1 (5 bases). V was pared by 0 bases and J by 3 bases, with 9 bases between. Germline V gives CDR1 SGDLS, CDR2 YYNGEE. CDR3 length equals 14 residues. DNA of the CDR3: TGTGCCAGCAGCGTAGCTCAGGGCCACACTGAAGCTTTCTTT. Amino acids: CASSVAQGHTEAFF.

The chain has TRBV27 and TRBJ2-2; the D is unclear. The CDR3 contains 13 residues. The V gene's germline CDR1 is MNHEY and CDR2 SMNVEV (reference sequence). The germline V and J ends were trimmed by 7 bases and 0 bases, with 6 bases remaining between them. In nucleotides, the CDR3 is TGTGCCAGCAAAATCACGAACACCGGGGAGCTGTTTTTT. This gives the protein CASKITNTGELFF.

The chain uses TRBV4-1 and TRBJ1-5; 9 nucleotides line up with TRBD1. The CDR3 has 14 residues. Trimming removed 1 base from V and 11 bases from J; junction bases left unmatched: 6. Germline V lookup: CDR1 MGHRA, CDR2 YSYEKL. DNA of the CDR3: TGCGCCAGCAGCCAAGGGACAGGGGCCGAGGCCCAGCATTTT. It translates to CASSQGTGAEAQHF.